This is a list of T cell receptor beta chains from one sample in a study of cytomegalovirus exposure and HLA in healthy donors. TCRdb's copy holds only in-frame clones and misses some; the assay was immunoSEQ multiplex PCR. This sample carries roughly 200,000 clones, 75% to 80% of them seen once, and the ten largest clones take roughly 14%. Source material: PBMCs. The origin of the receptors is a woman aged 30 to 39 in good health and CMV-seropositive. CDR3s include the opening cysteine and the closing phenylalanine or tryptophan. D genes are given only for firm matches. Some rows have no size entry. The others give once, few or many, or a class for an expanded clone.

CDR3nt: TGTGCCAGCAGTCCTAGCGGGGAGGGGGGTTACGAGCAGTACTTC
CDR3aa: CASSPSGEGGYEQYF
v_gene: TRBV28
j_gene: TRBJ2-7
d_gene: TRBD2
abundance: -

CDR3nt: TGTGCCAGCAGCCTAACCAGGGGGCTTCTTGAGACCCAGTACTTC
CDR3aa: CASSLTRGLLETQYF
v_gene: TRBV14
j_gene: TRBJ2-5
d_gene: TRBD1
abundance: few

CDR3nt: TGTGCCAGCAGTTTAAGGGGCGAGACAGGGTTGGACACTGAAGCTTTCTTT
CDR3aa: CASSLRGETGLDTEAFF
v_gene: TRBV27
j_gene: TRBJ1-1
d_gene: TRBD1
abundance: -

CDR3nt: TGTGCCAGCAGCTTAGCGCCCGGGAATCAGCCCCAGCATTTT
CDR3aa: CASSLAPGNQPQHF
v_gene: TRBV7-2
j_gene: TRBJ1-5
d_gene: -
abundance: -

CDR3nt: TGCGCCAGCACCTTTACGGGAGGAACAGATACGCAGTATTTT
CDR3aa: CASTFTGGTDTQYF
v_gene: TRBV5-1
j_gene: TRBJ2-3
d_gene: TRBD2
abundance: -

CDR3nt: TGTGCCAGCAGCCCTGGGGGGGGCTACGAGCAGTACTTC
CDR3aa: CASSPGGGYEQYF
v_gene: TRBV7-9
j_gene: TRBJ2-7
d_gene: TRBD2
abundance: -

CDR3nt: TGTGCCAGCAGCTTCGCGACAGGGGCCGATGACTACGAGCAGTACTTC
CDR3aa: CASSFATGADDYEQYF
v_gene: TRBV7-9
j_gene: TRBJ2-7
d_gene: TRBD1
abundance: -

CDR3nt: TGTGCCAGCAGCTCGTCCCTGGGAAACACCATATATTTT
CDR3aa: CASSSSLGNTIYF
v_gene: TRBV7-2
j_gene: TRBJ1-3
d_gene: -
abundance: -

CDR3nt: TGTGCCTACCTGGGACAGGGCGATACTGAAGCTTTCTTT
CDR3aa: CAYLGQGDTEAFF
v_gene: TRBV30
j_gene: TRBJ1-1
d_gene: TRBD1
abundance: -

CDR3nt: TGTGCCACCAGCAGGCCAGGGGGTCGCTTCTACGAGCAGTACTTC
CDR3aa: CATSRPGGRFYEQYF
v_gene: TRBV15
j_gene: TRBJ2-7
d_gene: TRBD1
abundance: -

CDR3nt: TGTGCCAGCCGGGATTACACCGGGGAGCTGTTTTTT
CDR3aa: CASRDYTGELFF
v_gene: TRBV11-3
j_gene: TRBJ2-2
d_gene: -
abundance: -

CDR3nt: TGTGCCAGCAGGACAGGATACTCCCAGACCTACGAGCAGTACTTC
CDR3aa: CASRTGYSQTYEQYF
v_gene: TRBV28
j_gene: TRBJ2-7
d_gene: -
abundance: -

CDR3nt: TGTGCCAGCAGCCAAGGGGGGGTTGAAAAACTGTTTTTT
CDR3aa: CASSQGGVEKLFF
v_gene: TRBV4-2
j_gene: TRBJ1-4
d_gene: -
abundance: -

CDR3nt: TGTGCCAGCAGTGAGCGGGGGGCCTCCTACGAGCAGTACTTC
CDR3aa: CASSERGASYEQYF
v_gene: TRBV6-5
j_gene: TRBJ2-7
d_gene: TRBD2
abundance: few

CDR3nt: TGCGCCAGCAGCCCCGGGACAGAAACCAACACCGGGGAGCTGTTTTTT
CDR3aa: CASSPGTETNTGELFF
v_gene: TRBV4-3
j_gene: TRBJ2-2
d_gene: TRBD1
abundance: -

CDR3nt: TGTGCCAGCAGTGCCGGGACAGGCTATTCACCCCTCCACTTT
CDR3aa: CASSAGTGYSPLHF
v_gene: TRBV28
j_gene: TRBJ1-6
d_gene: TRBD1
abundance: -

CDR3nt: TGTGCCAGCAGCCATAAAGGCTACGGGGAAATAAGAGATACGCAGTATTTT
CDR3aa: CASSHKGYGEIRDTQYF
v_gene: TRBV14
j_gene: TRBJ2-3
d_gene: -
abundance: -

CDR3nt: TGTGCCAGCAGACCCGGGGGAGGGGCGGTGGACACTGAAGCTTTCTTT
CDR3aa: CASRPGGGAVDTEAFF
v_gene: TRBV28
j_gene: TRBJ1-1
d_gene: -
abundance: -

CDR3nt: TGTGCCAGCAGCTCCACTCTCCGGGACAGGGATGAAAAACTGTTTTTT
CDR3aa: CASSSTLRDRDEKLFF
v_gene: TRBV5-6
j_gene: TRBJ1-4
d_gene: TRBD1
abundance: -

CDR3nt: TGTGCCAGCTCACCAGTAGCGGGAGTCGATGAGCAGTTCTTC
CDR3aa: CASSPVAGVDEQFF
v_gene: TRBV18
j_gene: TRBJ2-1
d_gene: TRBD2
abundance: -

CDR3nt: TGTGCCAGCAGTTACACCGGGACACCTCAAGAGACCCAGTACTTC
CDR3aa: CASSYTGTPQETQYF
v_gene: TRBV6-5
j_gene: TRBJ2-5
d_gene: -
abundance: -

CDR3nt: TGTGCCTCCCATAACCGGGTTGACACTGAAGCTTTCTTT
CDR3aa: CASHNRVDTEAFF
v_gene: TRBV30
j_gene: TRBJ1-1
d_gene: -
abundance: -

CDR3nt: TGCGCCAGCAGCCATCCCCCCGGGACAGGGAAAGAGACCCAGTACTTC
CDR3aa: CASSHPPGTGKETQYF
v_gene: TRBV4-1
j_gene: TRBJ2-5
d_gene: TRBD1
abundance: -

CDR3nt: TGTGCCAGCAGCTTAAAAGCGGGAGAAGGTGAGCAGTTCTTC
CDR3aa: CASSLKAGEGEQFF
v_gene: TRBV7-2
j_gene: TRBJ2-1
d_gene: TRBD2
abundance: -

CDR3nt: TGTGCCAGCAGCTATGAGCCCTCCTACGAGCAGTACTTC
CDR3aa: CASSYEPSYEQYF
v_gene: TRBV28
j_gene: TRBJ2-7
d_gene: -
abundance: -

CDR3nt: TGCGCCAGCAGCTTTACAGGGGGCGATGAAGCTTTCTTT
CDR3aa: CASSFTGGDEAFF
v_gene: TRBV5-1
j_gene: TRBJ1-1
d_gene: TRBD1
abundance: once

CDR3nt: TGTGCCAGCAGCTTGGATTTACAGGTTGCTAACTATGTCTACACCTTC
CDR3aa: CASSLDLQVANYVYTF
v_gene: TRBV5-4
j_gene: TRBJ1-2
d_gene: -
abundance: -

CDR3nt: TGCGCCAGCAGCTTGAACAGGTACACAGATACGCAGTATTTT
CDR3aa: CASSLNRYTDTQYF
v_gene: TRBV5-1
j_gene: TRBJ2-3
d_gene: -
abundance: -

CDR3nt: TGTGCCAGCAGTGACGTGACAGGGGGCCGACTGAATCAGCCCCAGCATTTT
CDR3aa: CASSDVTGGRLNQPQHF
v_gene: TRBV6-1
j_gene: TRBJ1-5
d_gene: TRBD1
abundance: -

CDR3nt: TGTGCCAGCAGCTTAGGGACAGAGAATTCACCCCTCCACTTT
CDR3aa: CASSLGTENSPLHF
v_gene: TRBV7-3
j_gene: TRBJ1-6
d_gene: TRBD1
abundance: -

CDR3nt: TGCGCCAGCAGCTTGGCCAGTCCGGGGGACACTGAAGCTTTCTTT
CDR3aa: CASSLASPGDTEAFF
v_gene: TRBV5-1
j_gene: TRBJ1-1
d_gene: -
abundance: -

CDR3nt: TGTGCCAGCAGTAGGTCAGCGGCGAACACCGGGGAGCTGTTTTTT
CDR3aa: CASSRSAANTGELFF
v_gene: TRBV27
j_gene: TRBJ2-2
d_gene: -
abundance: -

CDR3nt: TGTGCCAGCAGCCCCACGGGGAGGGGGACCTACGAGCAGTACTTC
CDR3aa: CASSPTGRGTYEQYF
v_gene: TRBV7-2
j_gene: TRBJ2-7
d_gene: -
abundance: few

CDR3nt: TGTGCCTGGGAGGGACTCTCTGGAAACACCATATATTTT
CDR3aa: CAWEGLSGNTIYF
v_gene: TRBV30
j_gene: TRBJ1-3
d_gene: -
abundance: few

CDR3nt: TGTGCCAGCAGCTTGTTGACAGACCAAGAGACCCAGTACTTC
CDR3aa: CASSLLTDQETQYF
v_gene: TRBV5-5
j_gene: TRBJ2-5
d_gene: -
abundance: -

CDR3nt: TGTGCCAGCAGCGTTGGGACAGGCTACTACGAGCAGTACTTC
CDR3aa: CASSVGTGYYEQYF
v_gene: TRBV9
j_gene: TRBJ2-7
d_gene: TRBD1
abundance: few

CDR3nt: TGTGCTAGCAGCCCTACCACTGACAGTGAACTGTTTTTT
CDR3aa: CASSPTTDSELFF
v_gene: TRBV7-7
j_gene: TRBJ1-4
d_gene: -
abundance: -

CDR3nt: TGTGCCAGCAGCCCGGACAGGGGAGAGACCCAGTACTTC
CDR3aa: CASSPDRGETQYF
v_gene: TRBV11-3
j_gene: TRBJ2-5
d_gene: TRBD1
abundance: few

CDR3nt: TGTGCCAGCCGGGACAGGGGTCTCACCGGGGAGCTGTTTTTT
CDR3aa: CASRDRGLTGELFF
v_gene: TRBV27
j_gene: TRBJ2-2
d_gene: TRBD1
abundance: -

CDR3nt: TGTGCCAGCACCGAGGGAGGGTCCGGGAATGAGCAGTTCTTC
CDR3aa: CASTEGGSGNEQFF
v_gene: TRBV7-2
j_gene: TRBJ2-1
d_gene: TRBD2
abundance: -

CDR3nt: TGCGCCAGCAGCTTCGAGACAGGGAACACCGGGGAGCTGTTTTTT
CDR3aa: CASSFETGNTGELFF
v_gene: TRBV5-1
j_gene: TRBJ2-2
d_gene: -
abundance: -

CDR3nt: TGTGCCTGGACTGTGGGACTAGCGGGAGGCGATACGCAGTATTTT
CDR3aa: CAWTVGLAGGDTQYF
v_gene: TRBV30
j_gene: TRBJ2-3
d_gene: TRBD2
abundance: -

CDR3nt: TGTGCCTGGAGTGTAATGGAGAGGCAGCCCCAGCATTTT
CDR3aa: CAWSVMERQPQHF
v_gene: TRBV30
j_gene: TRBJ1-5
d_gene: -
abundance: -

CDR3nt: TGCGCCAGCAGCCAATTGTTCGGGACTGGCCGGGGCAACAATGAGCAGTTCTTC
CDR3aa: CASSQLFGTGRGNNEQFF
v_gene: TRBV4-1
j_gene: TRBJ2-1
d_gene: -
abundance: -

CDR3nt: TGTGCCAGCTCACCATCCGGGACAGGGGTTAATCAGCCCCAGCATTTT
CDR3aa: CASSPSGTGVNQPQHF
v_gene: TRBV18
j_gene: TRBJ1-5
d_gene: TRBD1
abundance: once

CDR3nt: TGTGCCAGTAGTTTGGGACAGGGGACCAAAAACATTCAGTACTTC
CDR3aa: CASSLGQGTKNIQYF
v_gene: TRBV19
j_gene: TRBJ2-4
d_gene: TRBD1
abundance: -

CDR3nt: TGTGCCAGTAGTATTCGACAGGGGGGGACCGGGGAGCTGTTTTTT
CDR3aa: CASSIRQGGTGELFF
v_gene: TRBV19
j_gene: TRBJ2-2
d_gene: TRBD1
abundance: few

CDR3nt: TGTGCCAGCAGCTTCGAGCTGGCGGGGGTTCGGGGAGATACGCAGTATTTT
CDR3aa: CASSFELAGVRGDTQYF
v_gene: TRBV5-6
j_gene: TRBJ2-3
d_gene: TRBD2
abundance: -

CDR3nt: TGTGCCAGCAGCCAAGGAATGGCTTTGTCCTATGGCTACACCTTC
CDR3aa: CASSQGMALSYGYTF
v_gene: TRBV14
j_gene: TRBJ1-2
d_gene: -
abundance: -

CDR3nt: TGTGCCAGCAGCTCCACGACAGGGGGACAGCCCCAGCATTTT
CDR3aa: CASSSTTGGQPQHF
v_gene: TRBV7-2
j_gene: TRBJ1-5
d_gene: TRBD1
abundance: -